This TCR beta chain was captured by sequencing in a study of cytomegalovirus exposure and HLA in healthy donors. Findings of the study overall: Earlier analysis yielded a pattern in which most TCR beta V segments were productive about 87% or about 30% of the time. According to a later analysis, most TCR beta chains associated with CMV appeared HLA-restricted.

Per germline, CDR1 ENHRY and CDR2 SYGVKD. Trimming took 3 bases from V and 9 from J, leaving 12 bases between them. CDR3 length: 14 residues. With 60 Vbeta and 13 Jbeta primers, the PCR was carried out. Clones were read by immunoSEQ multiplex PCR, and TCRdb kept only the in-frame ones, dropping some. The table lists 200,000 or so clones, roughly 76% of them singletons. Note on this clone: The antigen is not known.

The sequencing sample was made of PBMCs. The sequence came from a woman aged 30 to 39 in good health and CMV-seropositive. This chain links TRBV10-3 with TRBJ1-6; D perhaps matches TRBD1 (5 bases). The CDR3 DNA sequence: TGTGCCATCAGTGACCGGGACTCCTCTTCACCCCTCCACTTT. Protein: CAISDRDSSSPLHF.